Presented here are 2 T cell receptor beta chains from one specimen sequenced in a study of T cells in Graves' hyperthyroidism and ophthalmopathy. Regions amplified from RNA transcripts were the TCR beta CDR3 regions. With the HTBI primer set, the TCR CDR3 went through a first round of RT-PCR. Each CDR3 protein is one row after TCRdb ran MiXCR on the multiplex PCR reads. The sample carries 750,000 to 950,000 distinct CDR3 sequences, 35% to 45% recorded once. The sample taken for sequencing was blood. The receptors come from a young man with Graves' hyperthyroidism.

This clonotype was observed at least ten times. The CDR3 DNA reads TGTGCCACCAGCCCGGGGAGGGGGGGCAACTATGGCTACACCTTC. As protein: CATSPGRGGNYGYTF. V and J are TRBV15 and TRBJ1-2; the D gene is possibly TRBD1 (6 bases). With 5 bases removed from V and 2 bases from J, the gap between germline ends came to 15 bases. Germline V gene sequence: CDR1 LNHNV, CDR2 YYDKDF (reference sequence). The length of the CDR3 is 15 residues.

In its sample, this clonotype was seen many times. The chain couples TRBV29-1 to TRBJ1-2, with D unclear. The CDR3 spans 11 residues. V was clipped by 6 bases and J by 4 bases, with 9 bases between them. Germline CDR1 reads SQVTM; CDR2 reads ANQGSEA. The DNA for the CDR3 is TGCAGCGTGGACGGGTTCTATGGCTACACCTTC. It codes for CSVDGFYGYTF. Full variable domain (outside the CDR3, taken from reference TRBV29-1 and TRBJ1-2): SAVISQKPSRDICQRGTSLTIQCQVDSQVTMMFWYRQQPGQSLTLIATANQGSEATYESGFVIDKFPISRPNLTFSTLTVSNMSPEDSSIYLCSVDGFYGYTFGSGTRLTVV.